The next 21 T cell receptor beta chains were all read from a single sample in a study of response to subunit inactivated influenza vaccine. MiXCR, applied by TCRdb to the RT-PCR reads, yields one record per CDR3 protein. The sample includes hundreds of thousands of distinct CDR3 sequences, roughly 13% seen only once; the top ten take less than 7%. Sequences were derived from PBMCs from blood, sampled 14 to 15 days before vaccination. The receptors were sampled from a man aged 50 to 60 who received an inactivated influenza vaccine.

V and J are TRBV7-9 and TRBJ2-5, with D unclear. The CDR3 length is 14 residues. From germline, CDR1 is SEHNR and CDR2 FQNEAQ (reference sequence). Trimming removed 4 bases at V and 5 bases at J, with 14 bases between. The CDR3 loop is CASSSPLPGETQYF. CDR3 DNA sequence: TGTGCCAGCAGCTCCCCTCTTCCGGGTGAGACCCAGTACTTC.

The CDR3, as DNA: TGTGCCAGCAGGAAGACAGGGGTCCATGGCTACACCTTC. This encodes CASRKTGVHGYTF. The chain is built from TRBV12-3 or TRBV12-4 and TRBJ1-2; 8 bases agree with TRBD1. This CDR3 comprises 13 residues. V was pared by 6 bases and J by 6 bases, with 6 bases of the junction left unmatched.

The chain couples TRBV5-6 to TRBJ2-3; the D is unclear. Germline V lookup: CDR1 SGHDT, CDR2 YYEEEE. The CDR3 is made up of 16 amino acids. Trimming took off 1 base at V and 0 bases at J, with 12 bases between the two ends. The CDR3 DNA reads as TGTGCCAGCAGCTTGCACTACCGATTTAGCACAGATACGCAGTATTTT. This translates into CASSLHYRFSTDTQYF. Complete variable domain (other parts from reference TRBV5-6 and TRBJ2-3): DAGVTQSPTHLIKTRGQQVTLRCSPKSGHDTVSWYQQALGQGPQFIFQYYEEEERQRGNFPDRFSGHQFPNYSSELNVNALLLGDSALYLCASSLHYRFSTDTQYFGPGTRLTVL.

In this sample, this clonotype turned up once. The V gene is TRBV29-1, the J gene TRBJ2-5, with 10 bases lining up with TRBD2. V trimming: 7 bases; J trimming: 3 bases; junction bases outside the gene matches: 5. CDR3 length: 13 residues. The germline CDR1 and CDR2 sequences are SQVTM and ANQGSEA. DNA of the CDR3: TGCAGCGCTCGGACTAGCGGAAAAGAGACCCAGTACTTC. Its translation: CSARTSGKETQYF.

The J gene is TRBJ2-3, the V gene TRBV4-2; 8 positions agree with TRBD2. This CDR3 comprises 16 residues. V shed 4 bases, J shed 0 bases, and the junction held 6 bases outside the gene matches. CDR1 and CDR2 from the germline V gene are LGHNA and YNFKEQ. In DNA, the CDR3 is TGTGCCAGCAGCCGACGGACTAGCAGTAGCACAGATACGCAGTATTTT. This codes for CASSRRTSSSTDTQYF.

This clonotype showed up many times. The gene calls are TRBV4-3 and TRBJ2-5, with 7 bases fitting TRBD2. With 0 bases clipped from V and 6 bases from J, the junction kept 4 bases outside the gene matches. The germline gives CDR1 LGHNA, CDR2 YSLEER. The CDR3 is made up of 14 amino acids. DNA for the CDR3: TGCGCCAGCAGCCAAGATAGCGGGCTCCAGACCCAGTACTTC. This encodes CASSQDSGLQTQYF.

In its sample, this clonotype was seen a few times. This rearrangement joins TRBV12-3 or TRBV12-4 to TRBJ2-3; D gene unclear. With 5 bases removed from V and 6 bases from J, the gap between germline ends came to 12 bases. The CDR3 is 13 residues long. The CDR3 DNA is TGTGCCAGCAGTCTCGCAAGCCCGGATACGCAGTATTTT. It specifies CASSLASPDTQYF.

This chain links TRBV4-3 with TRBJ2-7, with a possible D match to TRBD1 (5 bases). CDR3 length: 16 residues. Trimming cost V 0 bases and J 6 bases, with 18 bases left between them. Germline CDR1 LGHNA, CDR2 YSLEER. In DNA form, the CDR3 reads TGCGCCAGCAGCCAAGATTTTGTGACACCGACAGCCGAGCAGTACTTC. Its translation: CASSQDFVTPTAEQYF.

This clonotype was detected a few times. V gene TRBV28 combines with J gene TRBJ2-6; D is ambiguous. Trimming removed 9 bases from V and 0 bases from J, with 15 bases in between. From germline, CDR1 is MDHEN and CDR2 SYDVKM. The CDR3 contains 16 residues. CDR3 region: CASISPGLSGANVLTF. In nucleotides, the CDR3 is TGTGCCAGTATATCCCCGGGCCTCTCTGGGGCCAACGTCCTGACTTTC.

The rearrangement joins TRBV6-5 to TRBJ2-2, with unresolved D. CDR1 is MNHEY and CDR2 is SVGAGI in the germline V gene. The CDR3 is 15 residues long. Between the trimmed V and J ends, which lost 2 bases and 0 bases, there was a span of 7 bases. CDR3 nucleotide sequence: TGTGCCAGCAGTTACGGGCAAGCGAACACCGGGGAGCTGTTTTTT. Its translation: CASSYGQANTGELFF.

There are a few counts of this clonotype. V usage is TRBV20-1 and J usage is TRBJ2-3, with a possible D match to TRBD1 (7 bases). The CDR3 is 14 amino acids. Germline V gene lookup returns CDR1 DFQATT and CDR2 SNEGSKA (reference sequence). Trimming left V 4 bases short and J 2 bases short, with 13 bases between. The CDR3 region is CSATGGPHTDTQYF. The DNA for the CDR3 is TGCAGTGCTACAGGGGGGCCACACACAGATACGCAGTATTTT.

The chain has TRBV11-2 and TRBJ2-3; 10 bases map to TRBD2. CDR3 size: 17 residues. The V and J ends lost 5 bases and 2 bases, in that order; junction bases with no gene match: 10. In germline, CDR1 is SGHAT, CDR2 FQNNGV. CDR3 sequence: CASSEWTSGMITDTQYF. The CDR3 nucleotides read TGTGCCAGCAGCGAGTGGACTAGCGGTATGATCACAGATACGCAGTATTTT.

This clonotype was detected a few times. The gene calls are TRBV6-1 and TRBJ1-6, with TRBD1 as a possible D gene (5 bases). The CDR3 consists of 13 residues. Germline lookup yields CDR1 MNHNS and CDR2 SASEGT. V lost 7 bases and J lost 10, with 14 bases in between. CDR3 amino acids: CASMPRQLSPLHF. The CDR3 DNA sequence: TGTGCCAGCATGCCCAGACAGTTATCACCCCTCCACTTT.

This sequence joins TRBV20-1 and TRBJ2-3; D remains unclear. The CDR3 spans 15 residues. Germline values: CDR1 DFQATT, CDR2 SNEGSKA (reference sequence). V was pared by 3 bases and J by 0 bases, with 13 bases between. The CDR3 DNA follows: TGCAGTGCTAGTCGCGCTTTGAAGAGCACAGATACGCAGTATTTT. Its translation: CSASRALKSTDTQYF.

The V gene is TRBV11-2, the J gene TRBJ2-7, with 8 bases that match TRBD2. The ends lost 0 bases at V and 4 bases at J; junction bases unmatched: 11. The CDR3 is 17 residues long. Germline V gives CDR1 SGHAT, CDR2 FQNNGV. The CDR3 DNA reads as TGTGCCAGCAGCTTAGATTCAGGCGGGGGGCCGAAGTACGAGCAGTACTTC. Translation: CASSLDSGGGPKYEQYF.

The V gene is TRBV5-6, the J gene TRBJ2-3, with 11 bases lining up with TRBD2. CDR1 and CDR2 from the germline V gene are SGHDT and YYEEEE. CDR3 length: 16 amino acids. J was trimmed by 4 bases and V by 0 bases; bases with no gene match: 4. The CDR3 is CASSLVAGGIADTQYF. CDR3 DNA sequence: TGTGCCAGCAGCTTGGTAGCGGGAGGGATTGCAGATACGCAGTATTTT.

The chain uses TRBV7-2 and TRBJ2-1; D ambiguous. The CDR3 spans 16 residues. Trimming removed 1 base from V and 8 bases from J, with 18 bases in between. Germline assignment: CDR1 SGHTA and CDR2 FQGNSA. The chain's CDR3 is CASSLGLERNSHEQFF. In nucleotides, the CDR3 is TGTGCCAGCAGCTTAGGTCTGGAACGCAACTCGCATGAGCAGTTCTTC. Variable domain in full (rest from reference TRBV7-2 and TRBJ2-1): GAGVSQSPSNKVTEKGKDVELRCDPISGHTALYWYRQSLGQGLEFLIYFQGNSAPDKSGLPSDRFSAERTGGSVSTLTIQRTQQEDSAVYLCASSLGLERNSHEQFFGPGTRLTVL.

This clonotype has ten or more counts. The chain recombines TRBV20-1 with TRBJ2-7, with D possibly called TRBD1 or TRBD2 (5 bases each). This CDR3 spans 16 amino acids. V lost 3 bases and J lost 5, with 23 bases in between. Germline lookup yields CDR1 DFQATT and CDR2 SNEGSKA (reference sequence). Here the CDR3 DNA reads TGCAGTGCTAGTTATTTTATGGTATCGGGGCTCGACGAGCAGTACTTC. It yields the protein CSASYFMVSGLDEQYF.

This clonotype appeared many times. The junction and the germline gene differ at one end; a read error may be behind it. This chain links TRBV5-1 with TRBJ2-2; D uncertain. The CDR3 loop spans 14 amino acids. Germline V lookup: CDR1 SGHRS, CDR2 YFSETQ. The CDR3 here is CASSLGQNTGELFF. As DNA, the CDR3 is TGTGCCAGCAGTTTAGGGCAGAACACCGGGGAGCTGTTTTTT.

This chain joins TRBV6-2 or TRBV6-3 and TRBJ2-4, with 7 bases matching TRBD1. V trimming: 5 bases; J trimming: 4 bases; junction bases outside the gene matches: 11. The length of the CDR3 is 16 residues. Germline V gene sequence: CDR1 MNHEY, CDR2 SVGEGT. The CDR3 reads CASSSIPGTVKNIQYF. CDR3 sequence (DNA): TGTGCCAGCAGTAGCATCCCCGGGACAGTAAAAAACATTCAGTACTTC.

This clonotype was recorded a few times. V gene TRBV6-2 or TRBV6-3 combines with J gene TRBJ2-3; D possibly corresponds to TRBD1 (6 bases). This CDR3 is built from 15 residues. CDR1 and CDR2 (germline): MNHEY, SVGEGT. The V and J ends lost 8 bases and 0 bases respectively, with 15 bases between them. In DNA form, the CDR3 reads TGTGCCAGCCTAGACCGGGACACCAGCACAGATACGCAGTATTTT. Translation gives CASLDRDTSTDTQYF.